A single sample is the source of the 31 T cell receptor beta chains below, sequenced in a study of T cell responses to AZD1222 COVID-19 vaccine. Assay: immunoSEQ multiplex PCR; the TCRdb copy retains only in-frame clones and omits some. Here the sample spans about 130,000 clones, approximately 93% being singletons. Specimen: peripheral blood, collected on day 0 of AZD1222 vaccination. Every receptor here comes from an adult in good health.

This chain links TRBV15 with TRBJ2-4; D is perhaps TRBD2 (5 bases). CDR3 length: 14 residues. Germline V CDR1 and CDR2: LNHNV, YYDKDF (reference sequence). The V gene lost 0 bases and the J gene lost 5 bases, with 8 bases spanning the gap. CDR3 nucleotide sequence: TGTGCCACCAGCAGAGATCGACTACAAAACATTCAGTACTTC. It yields the protein CATSRDRLQNIQYF.

V gene TRBV9 combines with J gene TRBJ1-1, with a tentative D call TRBD1 (6 bases). CDR3 length: 13 amino acids. The germline V and J ends were trimmed by 5 bases and 1 base, with 9 bases remaining between them. Per the germline V gene, CDR1 is SGDLS and CDR2 is YYNGEE. CDR3 protein: CASSRTENTEAFF. The CDR3 DNA reads TGTGCCAGCAGTCGGACAGAGAACACTGAAGCTTTCTTT.

The V call is TRBV28, the J call TRBJ2-7; D gene uncertain. The CDR3 is made up of 11 amino acids. Germline V CDR1 and CDR2: MDHEN, SYDVKM. The V and J ends lost 4 bases and 4 bases respectively, with 5 bases between them. The chain's CDR3 is CASSSLYEQYF. The DNA for the CDR3 is TGTGCCAGCAGTTCACTTTACGAGCAGTACTTC.

The genes are TRBV6-2 or TRBV6-3 and TRBJ2-1; no reliable D call. V lost 0 bases and J lost 9, with 21 bases in between. Germline CDR1 MNHEY, CDR2 SVGEGT. CDR3 size: 17 residues. The CDR3 DNA reads TGTGCCAGCAGTTACTCGAAGGATTGGTCGGGTGTCGGTGAGCAGTTCTTC. It yields the protein CASSYSKDWSGVGEQFF.

The rearrangement links TRBV3-1 (or the pseudogene TRBV3-2) to TRBJ2-3; D remains unclear. The length of the CDR3 is 12 residues. The germline V gene encodes CDR1 LGHDT and CDR2 YNNKEL (reference sequence). The germline V and J ends were trimmed by 3 bases and 2 bases, with 3 bases remaining between them. The CDR3 sequence is CASSHLTDTQYF. The DNA for the CDR3 is TGTGCCAGCAGCCATCTCACAGATACGCAGTATTTT.

V gene TRBV28 combines with J gene TRBJ1-1, with D possibly TRBD1 on 5 matching bases. The CDR3 consists of 14 residues. Germline CDR1 and CDR2: MDHEN and SYDVKM. The V end lost 5 bases, the J end lost 1 base, and 11 bases lay between the germline ends. The CDR3 coding sequence is TGTGCCAGCAGTCCCCCCGGGGGGAACACTGAAGCTTTCTTT. Protein sequence: CASSPPGGNTEAFF. The variable domain in full, completed from reference TRBV28 and TRBJ1-1, reads DVKVTQSSRYLVKRTGEKVFLECVQDMDHENMFWYRQDPGLGLRLIYFSYDVKMKEKGDIPEGYSVSREKKERFSLILESASTNQTSMYLCASSPPGGNTEAFFGQGTRLTVV.

This chain's CDR3 is CATSVGGGQPQHF. The CDR3 DNA reads TGTGCCACCAGTGTGGGGGGCGGTCAGCCCCAGCATTTT. The chain combines TRBV24-1 with TRBJ1-5; possibly TRBD1 for D (6 bases). V shed 5 bases and J shed 6 bases, with 10 bases lying between them. Germline V gene sequence: CDR1 KGHDR, CDR2 SFDVKD. The CDR3 is 13 residues long.

CDR3 residues: CASSLRHSNYGYTF. CDR3 bases: TGTGCCAGCAGCTTAAGGCATTCTAACTATGGCTACACCTTC. The chain couples TRBV11-2 to TRBJ1-2; D not certain. This CDR3 has 14 amino acids. Germline V gene sequence: CDR1 SGHAT, CDR2 FQNNGV. Trimming stripped 2 bases from V and 0 bases from J, with 7 bases between.

The V gene is TRBV6-4, the J gene TRBJ2-1, with 10 nucleotides matching TRBD2. The V gene's germline CDR1 is MRHNA and CDR2 SNTAGT. The CDR3 is 18 residues long. The trim removed 6 bases at V and 0 bases at J, leaving 11 bases unmatched. CDR3 nucleotide sequence: TGTGCCAGCAGCCCCCGGACTAGCGGATATAGCTCCTACAATGAGCAGTTCTTC. It encodes CASSPRTSGYSSYNEQFF.

The chain recombines TRBV28 with TRBJ2-3; the D is unclear. V gave up 3 bases and J gave up 10 bases, with 14 bases separating them. The CDR3 runs 13 residues. Germline V lookup: CDR1 MDHEN, CDR2 SYDVKM. The CDR3: CASSFFGLVAQYF. DNA of the CDR3: TGTGCCAGCAGTTTTTTCGGGTTGGTAGCGCAGTATTTT.

V gene TRBV15 combines with J gene TRBJ2-1; the D gene is possibly TRBD2 (6 bases). In germline, CDR1 is LNHNV, CDR2 YYDKDF (reference sequence). V shed 4 bases and J shed 7 bases, with 29 bases lying between them. CDR3 size: 19 residues. CDR3 coding DNA: TGTGCCACCAGCACCGGAGCCTGGGGGGAAACCCGGATGGATAATGAGCAGTTCTTC. Protein: CATSTGAWGETRMDNEQFF.

This sequence joins TRBV25-1 and TRBJ2-7, with D maybe TRBD1 (6 bases). The CDR3 is 16 residues long. The V and J ends lost 3 bases and 0 bases respectively, with 15 bases between them. Germline lookup yields CDR1 MGHDK and CDR2 SYGVNS. The CDR3 nucleotides are TGTGCCAGCAGTGACAATCACAGGGATCGCTCCTACGAGCAGTACTTC. This translates into CASSDNHRDRSYEQYF.

Note on this clone: A junction end diverges from the germline sequence, so it may reflect a read error. The V call is TRBV6-6, the J call TRBJ2-7; D call uncertain. The germline gives CDR1 MNHNY, CDR2 SVGAGI (reference sequence). The CDR3 is 14 residues long. The chain's CDR3 is CASSPLDKGTPTDF. CDR3 DNA: TGTGCCAGCAGCCCGCTAGACAAGGGTACCCCTACAGACTTC.

This clone appeared a single time. J is TRBJ2-7 and V is TRBV11-2; D uncertain. V lost 0 bases and J 1 base, leaving 10 bases between the germline ends. Germline V gene sequence: CDR1 SGHAT, CDR2 FQNNGV. The CDR3 runs 15 residues. The CDR3 DNA sequence: TGTGCCAGCAGCTTAGACTCTTGGGAATCCTACGAGCAGTACTTC. It is translated as CASSLDSWESYEQYF.

This rearrangement joins TRBV5-1 to TRBJ2-6, with D possibly being TRBD1 (5 bases). Germline CDR1 SGHRS, CDR2 YFSETQ. The CDR3 length is 15 residues. V lost 4 bases to trimming and J lost 4 bases, with 12 bases between them. The CDR3 loop is CASSLNRQGANVLTF. CDR3 DNA sequence: TGCGCCAGCAGCCTGAACCGACAGGGGGCCAACGTCCTGACTTTC.

The chain carries TRBV28 and TRBJ2-7; D gene unclear. The V and J ends lost 3 bases and 3 bases respectively, with 15 bases between them. Germline CDR1 MDHEN, CDR2 SYDVKM. The CDR3 loop spans 15 amino acids. CDR3: CASSLAQIPGYEQYF. The CDR3 DNA follows: TGTGCCAGCAGTTTGGCCCAAATCCCTGGCTACGAGCAGTACTTC. The full variable domain, rest sourced from reference TRBV28 and TRBJ2-7, is DVKVTQSSRYLVKRTGEKVFLECVQDMDHENMFWYRQDPGLGLRLIYFSYDVKMKEKGDIPEGYSVSREKKERFSLILESASTNQTSMYLCASSLAQIPGYEQYFGPGTRLTVT.

This clone was counted only a few times. The gene calls are TRBV6-5 and TRBJ2-7; TRBD1 aligns across 8 bases. The CDR3 sequence is 15 residues long. V dropped 7 bases and J dropped 0; count of bases not matched to a gene: 8. Germline-derived CDR1 and CDR2 are MNHEY and SVGAGI. DNA of the CDR3: TGTGCCAGCACCGAGGACAGGGTGAGCTCCTACGAGCAGTACTTC. Translated, it gives CASTEDRVSSYEQYF.

The chain carries TRBV15 and TRBJ2-7; D call uncertain. Per germline, CDR1 LNHNV and CDR2 YYDKDF (reference sequence). The CDR3 covers 15 residues. The V end lost 0 bases, the J end lost 1 base, and 10 bases lay between the germline ends. CDR3 nucleotides: TGTGCCACCAGCAGAGATCGGGCAGCATCCTACGAGCAGTACTTC. Translation: CATSRDRAASYEQYF.

The CDR3 sequence: CASSSRDPLYEQYF. The CDR3 region has the DNA TGTGCCAGTAGTTCCCGGGACCCACTCTACGAGCAGTACTTC. V gene TRBV19 combines with J gene TRBJ2-7; D is perhaps TRBD1 or TRBD2 (5 bases each). Germline assignment: CDR1 LNHDA and CDR2 SQIVND (reference sequence). The V and J ends lost 5 bases and 3 bases respectively, with 14 bases between them. This CDR3 region has 14 residues.

J is TRBJ2-2 and V is TRBV28; 9 nucleotides align to TRBD1. This CDR3 spans 16 amino acids. Losses at the gene ends were 5 bases for V and 5 bases for J; bases not matched to a gene: 9. Germline loops: CDR1 MDHEN, CDR2 SYDVKM. The CDR3 is CASSRVNRGLTGELFF. CDR3 in DNA: TGTGCCAGCAGTCGCGTGAACAGGGGGCTTACCGGGGAGCTGTTTTTT.

The CDR3 DNA reads TGTGCCAGCAGCGGGACAGGGTTAGCGGGCAATCAGCCCCAGCATTTT. This translates into CASSGTGLAGNQPQHF. V is TRBV6-2 or TRBV6-3 and J is TRBJ1-5; 9 bases are a match to TRBD1. The V gene's germline CDR1 is MNHEY and CDR2 SVGEGT. This CDR3 region has 16 residues. Trimming cost V 6 bases and J 2 bases; bases outside gene matches: 8.

This rearrangement joins TRBV7-6 to TRBJ2-7; 8 bases align to TRBD2. The CDR3 is 15 amino acids. The V gene end was trimmed by 5 bases and the J gene end by 1 base; junction bases not matched to a gene: 7. Germline CDR1 reads SGHVS; CDR2 reads FNYEAQ. The CDR3 reads CASSLGASGSYEQYF. DNA for the CDR3: TGTGCCAGCAGCCTTGGGGCTAGCGGGTCCTACGAGCAGTACTTC.

This chain joins TRBV28 and TRBJ2-7; 11 positions match TRBD2. Looked up from germline, CDR1 is MDHEN and CDR2 is SYDVKM. There are 14 residues in the CDR3. The J segment lost 3 bases and the V segment lost 5 bases, leaving 3 bases of the junction unmatched. This chain's CDR3 is CASSIGTSGYEQYF. The CDR3 nucleotides read TGTGCCAGCAGTATCGGGACTAGCGGCTACGAGCAGTACTTC.

The J gene is TRBJ2-2, the V gene TRBV6-2 or TRBV6-3; 13 bases align to TRBD2. CDR3 length equals 18 residues. The germline V gene encodes CDR1 MNHEY and CDR2 SVGEGT. V trimming: 5 bases; J trimming: 9 bases; junction bases outside the gene matches: 15. The CDR3 nucleotides read TGTGCCAGCAGTCAGCCACCAGGGACTAGCGGGGCCCCGAGGGAGCTGTTTTTT. Translated, it gives CASSQPPGTSGAPRELFF.

This chain connects TRBV30 to TRBJ2-1; D tentatively fits TRBD1 or TRBD2 (5 bases each). Looked up from germline, CDR1 is GTSNPN and CDR2 is SVGIG (reference sequence). V dropped 0 bases and J dropped 12 bases, with 12 bases sitting between them. The CDR3 is 12 amino acids. CDR3 nucleotide sequence: TGTGCCTGGAGTGTACGGGGCCTGGGGCAGTTCTTC. Translating it yields CAWSVRGLGQFF.

The V gene is TRBV11-2, the J gene TRBJ2-1; D may correspond to TRBD1 or TRBD2 (5 bases each). The CDR3 extends over 14 amino acids. V lost 1 base and J lost 5, with 9 bases in between. CDR1 SGHAT and CDR2 FQNNGV come from the germline V gene. The CDR3 region is CASSLGGTHNEQFF. The CDR3 region has the DNA TGTGCCAGCAGCTTAGGAGGGACGCACAATGAGCAGTTCTTC.

This chain uses TRBV30 with TRBJ1-2; TRBD1 agrees at 9 bases. Germline CDR1 reads GTSNPN; CDR2 reads SVGIG (reference sequence). Trimming at V came to 3 bases and at J to 6 bases, leaving 5 bases not matched to a gene. The CDR3 is made up of 13 amino acids. The CDR3 protein is CAWREQGADGYTF. The CDR3 DNA sequence: TGTGCCTGGAGGGAACAGGGGGCCGATGGCTACACCTTC.

The CDR3 loop reads CASSPSGTGNEKLFF. DNA for the CDR3: TGTGCCAGCAGCCCATCCGGGACAGGGAATGAAAAACTGTTTTTT. The chain recombines TRBV9 with TRBJ1-4, with 9 bases fitting TRBD1. Germline CDR1 SGDLS, CDR2 YYNGEE. The CDR3 contains 15 residues. The trim removed 4 bases at V and 5 bases at J, leaving 6 bases unmatched.

This chain joins TRBV6-6 and TRBJ2-2; the match to TRBD1 covers 7 bases. V lost 7 bases and J lost 7; bases outside the gene matches: 12. The germline gives CDR1 MNHNY, CDR2 SVGAGI (reference sequence). The CDR3 consists of 15 residues. The CDR3, as DNA: TGTGCCAGCAAGGACCCCACAGGGGTTGGCGGGGAGCTGTTTTTT. It codes for CASKDPTGVGGELFF.

J is TRBJ2-3 and V is TRBV15; no definite D call. The V gene's germline CDR1 is LNHNV and CDR2 YYDKDF (reference sequence). Trimming pared 3 bases from V and 2 bases from J, leaving 3 bases between. The CDR3 is made up of 12 amino acids. CDR3 protein: CATSSYTDTQYF. DNA for the CDR3: TGTGCCACCAGCAGTTACACAGATACGCAGTATTTT.

V and J are TRBV19 and TRBJ1-4, with 8 bases matching TRBD1. In germline, CDR1 is LNHDA, CDR2 SQIVND (reference sequence). This CDR3 spans 13 amino acids. The junction had 6 bases not matched to a gene; V was cut back by 7 bases and J by 8 bases. The CDR3 nucleotides read TGTGCCAGTATTGGACAGGGAGAGGAAAAACTGTTTTTT. This gives the protein CASIGQGEEKLFF.